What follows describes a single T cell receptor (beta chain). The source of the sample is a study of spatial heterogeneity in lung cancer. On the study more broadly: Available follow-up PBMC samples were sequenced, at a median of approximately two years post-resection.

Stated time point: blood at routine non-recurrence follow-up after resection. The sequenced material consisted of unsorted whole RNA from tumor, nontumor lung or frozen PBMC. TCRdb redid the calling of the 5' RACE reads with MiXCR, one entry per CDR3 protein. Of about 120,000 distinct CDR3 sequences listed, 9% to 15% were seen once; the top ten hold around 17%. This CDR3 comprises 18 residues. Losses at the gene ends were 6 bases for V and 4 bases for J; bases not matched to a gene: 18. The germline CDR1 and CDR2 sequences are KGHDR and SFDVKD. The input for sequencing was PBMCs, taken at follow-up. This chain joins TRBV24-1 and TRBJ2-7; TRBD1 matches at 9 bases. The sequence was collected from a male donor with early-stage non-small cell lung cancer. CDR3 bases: TGTGCCACCAGTTCCTCGCGCTACGGACAGGGGTATCCTTACGAGCAGTACTTC. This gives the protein CATSSSRYGQGYPYEQYF.